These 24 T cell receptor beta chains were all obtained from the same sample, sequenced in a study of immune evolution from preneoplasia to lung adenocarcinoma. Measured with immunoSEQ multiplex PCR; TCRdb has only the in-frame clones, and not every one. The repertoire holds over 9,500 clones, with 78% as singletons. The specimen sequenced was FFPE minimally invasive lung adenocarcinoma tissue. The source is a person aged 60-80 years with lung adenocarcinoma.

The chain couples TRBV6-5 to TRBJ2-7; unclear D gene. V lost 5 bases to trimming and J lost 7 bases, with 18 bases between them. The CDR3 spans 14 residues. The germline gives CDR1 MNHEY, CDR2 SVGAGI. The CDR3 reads CASSTTQVAKEQYF. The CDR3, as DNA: TGTGCCAGCAGTACCACGCAGGTAGCTAAGGAGCAGTACTTC.

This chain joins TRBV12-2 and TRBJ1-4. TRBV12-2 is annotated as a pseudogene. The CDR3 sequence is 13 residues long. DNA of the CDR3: TGTGCCGGACGAGGATGTGTGAATGAAAAACTGTTTTTT. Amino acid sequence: CAGRGCVNEKLFF.

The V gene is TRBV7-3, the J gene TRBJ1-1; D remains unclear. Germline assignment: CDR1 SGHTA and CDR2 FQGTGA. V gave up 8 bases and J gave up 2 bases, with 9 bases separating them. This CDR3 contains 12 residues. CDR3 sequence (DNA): TGTGCCAGCGCATCCCAAAACACTGAAGCTTTCTTT. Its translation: CASASQNTEAFF.

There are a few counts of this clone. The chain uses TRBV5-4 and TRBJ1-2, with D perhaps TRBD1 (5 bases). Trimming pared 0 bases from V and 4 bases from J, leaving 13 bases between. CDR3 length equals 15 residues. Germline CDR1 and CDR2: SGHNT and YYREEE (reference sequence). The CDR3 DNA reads TGTGCCAGCAGCTTGGAGGGGTCGGGGATCTATGGCTACACCTTC. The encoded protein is CASSLEGSGIYGYTF.

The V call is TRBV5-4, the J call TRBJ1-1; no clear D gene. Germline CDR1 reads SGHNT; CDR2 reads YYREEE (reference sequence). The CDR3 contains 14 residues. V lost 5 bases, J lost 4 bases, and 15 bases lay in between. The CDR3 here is CASRGPALGTEAFF. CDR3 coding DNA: TGTGCCAGCAGGGGTCCGGCCTTGGGCACTGAAGCTTTCTTT.

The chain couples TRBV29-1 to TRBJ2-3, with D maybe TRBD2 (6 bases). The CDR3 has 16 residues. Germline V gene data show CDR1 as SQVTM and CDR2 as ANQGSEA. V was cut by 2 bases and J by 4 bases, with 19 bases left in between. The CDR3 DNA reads TGCAGCGTTGAAAGGGACGGCGGGGTCGGGGCAGATACGCAGTATTTT. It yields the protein CSVERDGGVGADTQYF.

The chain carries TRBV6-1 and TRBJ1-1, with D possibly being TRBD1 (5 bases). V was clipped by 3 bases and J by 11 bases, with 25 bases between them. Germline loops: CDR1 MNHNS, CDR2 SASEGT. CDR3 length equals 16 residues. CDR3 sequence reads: CASSEQPTGPPKGAFF. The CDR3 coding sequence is TGTGCCAGCAGTGAGCAACCAACGGGCCCCCCTAAGGGGGCTTTCTTT.

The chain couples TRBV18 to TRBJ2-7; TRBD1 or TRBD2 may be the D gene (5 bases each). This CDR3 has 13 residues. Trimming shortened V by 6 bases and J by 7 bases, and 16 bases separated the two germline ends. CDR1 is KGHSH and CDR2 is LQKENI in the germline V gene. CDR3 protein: CASSGTPWGEQYF. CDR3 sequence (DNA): TGTGCCAGCTCCGGGACCCCCTGGGGGGAGCAGTACTTC.

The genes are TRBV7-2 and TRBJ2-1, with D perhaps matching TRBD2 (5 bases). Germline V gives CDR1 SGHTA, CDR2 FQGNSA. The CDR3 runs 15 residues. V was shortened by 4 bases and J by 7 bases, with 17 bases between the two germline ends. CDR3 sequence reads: CASSSGLFSGNEQFF. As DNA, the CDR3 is TGTGCCAGCAGCTCTGGACTGTTCTCTGGAAATGAGCAGTTCTTC.

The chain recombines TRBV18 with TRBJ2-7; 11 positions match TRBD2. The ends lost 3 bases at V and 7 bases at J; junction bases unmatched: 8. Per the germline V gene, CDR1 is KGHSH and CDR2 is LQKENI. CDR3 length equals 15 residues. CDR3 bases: TGTGCCAGCTCACCTCCACTAGCGGGAGATCAAGAGCAGTACTTC. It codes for CASSPPLAGDQEQYF.

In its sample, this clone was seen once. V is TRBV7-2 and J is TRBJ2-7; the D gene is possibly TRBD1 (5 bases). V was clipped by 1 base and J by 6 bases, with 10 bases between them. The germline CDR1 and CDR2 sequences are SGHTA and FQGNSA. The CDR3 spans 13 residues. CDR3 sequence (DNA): TGTGCCAGCAGCTTAGGGCAGGGCCGCGAGCAGTACTTC. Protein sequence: CASSLGQGREQYF.

CDR3 nucleotide sequence: TGTGCCAGCACCACAAGGGTATCCGATGAGCAGTTCTTC. Its translation: CASTTRVSDEQFF. The chain joins TRBV2 to TRBJ2-1; no firm D call. V was shortened by 7 bases and J by 8 bases, with 15 bases between the two germline ends. There are 13 residues in the CDR3. Germline V gene data show CDR1 as SNHLY and CDR2 as FYNNEI. The whole variable domain, filled in from reference TRBV2 and TRBJ2-1, reads EPEVTQTPSHQVTQMGQEVILRCVPISNHLYFYWYRQILGQKVEFLVSFYNNEISEKSEIFDDQFSVERPDGSNFTLKIRSTKLEDSAMYFCASTTRVSDEQFFGPGTRLTVL.

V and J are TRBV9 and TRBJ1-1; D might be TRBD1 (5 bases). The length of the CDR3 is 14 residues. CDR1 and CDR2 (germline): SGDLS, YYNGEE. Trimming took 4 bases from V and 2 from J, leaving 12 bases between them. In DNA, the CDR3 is TGTGCCAGCAGCCCATTGACAGCTAACACTGAAGCTTTCTTT. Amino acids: CASSPLTANTEAFF.

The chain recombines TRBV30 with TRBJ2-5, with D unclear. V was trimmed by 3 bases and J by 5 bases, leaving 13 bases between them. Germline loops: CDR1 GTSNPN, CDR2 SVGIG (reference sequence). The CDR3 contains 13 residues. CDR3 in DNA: TGTGCCTGGAGGGTAGGGTCCGGGGAGACCCAGTACTTC. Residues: CAWRVGSGETQYF.

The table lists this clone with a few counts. CDR3 sequence reads: CASKPMMNTEAFF. The CDR3 DNA is TGTGCCAGTAAACCTATGATGAACACTGAAGCTTTCTTT. The chain links TRBV19 to TRBJ1-1, with D unresolved. The CDR3 has 13 amino acids. Germline CDR1 and CDR2: LNHDA and SQIVND (reference sequence). With 7 bases removed from V and 0 bases from J, the gap between germline ends came to 9 bases.

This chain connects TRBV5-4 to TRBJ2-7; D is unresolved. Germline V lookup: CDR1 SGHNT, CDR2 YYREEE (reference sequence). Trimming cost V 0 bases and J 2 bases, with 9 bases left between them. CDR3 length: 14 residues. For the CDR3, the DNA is TGTGCCAGCAGCTTGGCTGGCAGAACCTACGAGCAGTACTTC. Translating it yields CASSLAGRTYEQYF. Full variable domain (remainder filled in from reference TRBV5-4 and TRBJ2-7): ETGVTQSPTHLIKTRGQQVTLRCSSQSGHNTVSWYQQALGQGPQFIFQYYREEENGRGNFPPRFSGLQFPNYSSELNVNALELDDSALYLCASSLAGRTYEQYFGPGTRLTVT.

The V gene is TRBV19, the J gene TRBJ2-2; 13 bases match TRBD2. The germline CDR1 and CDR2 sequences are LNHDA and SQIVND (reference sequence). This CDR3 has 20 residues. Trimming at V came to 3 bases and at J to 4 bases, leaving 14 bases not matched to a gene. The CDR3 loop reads CASSIMGLAGPGAITGELFF. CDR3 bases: TGTGCCAGTAGTATTATGGGACTAGCGGGGCCTGGAGCTATCACCGGGGAGCTGTTTTTT. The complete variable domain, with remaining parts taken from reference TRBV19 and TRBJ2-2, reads DGGITQSPKYLFRKEGQNVTLSCEQNLNHDAMYWYRQDPGQGLRLIYYSQIVNDFQKGDIAEGYSVSREKKESFPLTVTSAQKNPTAFYLCASSIMGLAGPGAITGELFFGEGSRLTVL.

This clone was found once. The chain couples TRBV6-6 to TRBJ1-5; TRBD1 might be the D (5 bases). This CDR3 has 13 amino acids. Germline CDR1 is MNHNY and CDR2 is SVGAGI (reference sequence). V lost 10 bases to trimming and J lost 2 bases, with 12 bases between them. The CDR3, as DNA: TGTGCCACCCGAGGGGTAGGCAATCAGCCCCAGCATTTT. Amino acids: CATRGVGNQPQHF.

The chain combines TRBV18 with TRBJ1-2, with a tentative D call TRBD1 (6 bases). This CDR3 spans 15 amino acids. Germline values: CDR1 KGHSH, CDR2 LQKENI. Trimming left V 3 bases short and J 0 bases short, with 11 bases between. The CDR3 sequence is CASSPPTGANYGYTF. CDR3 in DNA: TGTGCCAGCTCACCCCCGACAGGCGCTAACTATGGCTACACCTTC.

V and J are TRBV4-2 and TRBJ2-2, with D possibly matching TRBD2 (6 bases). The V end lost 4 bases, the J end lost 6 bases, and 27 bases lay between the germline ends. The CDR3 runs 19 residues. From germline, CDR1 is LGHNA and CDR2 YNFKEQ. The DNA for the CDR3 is TGTGCCAGCAGCCTCCAATCTGGGGGGTGGGTTCTAAGGTCCGGGGAGCTGTTTTTT. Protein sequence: CASSLQSGGWVLRSGELFF.

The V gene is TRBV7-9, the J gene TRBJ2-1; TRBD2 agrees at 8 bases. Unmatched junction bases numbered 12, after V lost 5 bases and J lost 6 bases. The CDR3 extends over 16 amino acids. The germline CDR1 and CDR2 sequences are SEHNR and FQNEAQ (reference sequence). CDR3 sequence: CASSLGGAGGGNEQFF. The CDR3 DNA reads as TGTGCCAGCAGCCTAGGAGGGGCGGGAGGCGGCAATGAGCAGTTCTTC.

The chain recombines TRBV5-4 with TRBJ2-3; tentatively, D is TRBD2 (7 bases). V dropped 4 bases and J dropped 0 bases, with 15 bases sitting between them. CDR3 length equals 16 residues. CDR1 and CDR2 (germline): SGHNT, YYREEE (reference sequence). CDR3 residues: CASSRGGGASTDTQYF. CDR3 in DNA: TGTGCCAGCAGCCGGGGAGGGGGGGCTAGCACAGATACGCAGTATTTT.

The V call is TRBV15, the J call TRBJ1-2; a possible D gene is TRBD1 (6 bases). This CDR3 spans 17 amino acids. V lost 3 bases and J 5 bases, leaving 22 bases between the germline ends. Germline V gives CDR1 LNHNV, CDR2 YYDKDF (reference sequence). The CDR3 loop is CATSSSFDRTIGYGYTF. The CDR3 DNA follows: TGTGCCACCAGCAGTTCTTTTGACAGGACAATAGGATATGGCTACACCTTC.

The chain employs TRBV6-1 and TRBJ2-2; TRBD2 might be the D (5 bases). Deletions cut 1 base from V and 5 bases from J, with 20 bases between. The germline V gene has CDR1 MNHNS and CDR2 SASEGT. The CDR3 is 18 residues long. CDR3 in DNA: TGTGCCAGCAGTGAAGGGACTTGGGTTGGGTTGGGTACCGGGGAGCTGTTTTTT. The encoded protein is CASSEGTWVGLGTGELFF.